These 30 T cell receptor beta chains originate from one sample sequenced in a study of cytomegalovirus exposure and HLA in healthy donors. The primer mix had 60 Vbeta and 13 Jbeta primers. Method: immunoSEQ multiplex PCR; TCRdb's copy keeps in-frame clones and lacks some. The repertoire has 90,000 or so clones, about 66% of them found once; the top ten carry roughly 5.5%. Sequences were obtained from PBMCs. The receptor set was obtained from a boy aged 5-17 years in good health and CMV-seropositive.

CDR3 nucleotides: TGTGCCAGCAGCGCCGTGCAGGGTCGATACTACGAGCAGTACTTC. It specifies CASSAVQGRYYEQYF. This chain joins TRBV5-4 and TRBJ2-7, with D possibly matching TRBD1 (5 bases). The V gene's germline CDR1 is SGHNT and CDR2 YYREEE (reference sequence). The CDR3 is 15 amino acids. Trimming took 4 bases from V and 3 from J, leaving 17 bases between them.

CDR3 in amino acids: CASSLQGMNTEAFF. CDR3 coding DNA: TGTGCCAGCAGTTTACAGGGGATGAACACTGAAGCTTTCTTT. The chain uses TRBV2 and TRBJ1-1, with 7 bases lining up with TRBD1. The germline V gene encodes CDR1 SNHLY and CDR2 FYNNEI. There are 14 residues in the CDR3. The V and J ends lost 5 bases and 0 bases, in that order; junction bases with no gene match: 3. Combining the CDR3 with reference TRBV2 and TRBJ1-1 gives the whole variable domain EPEVTQTPSHQVTQMGQEVILRCVPISNHLYFYWYRQILGQKVEFLVSFYNNEISEKSEIFDDQFSVERPDGSNFTLKIRSTKLEDSAMYFCASSLQGMNTEAFFGQGTRLTVV.

The CDR3 here is CASRDSLNYGYTF. CDR3 coding DNA: TGTGCCAGCAGGGACAGCCTTAACTATGGCTACACCTTC. The chain couples TRBV6-1 to TRBJ1-2, with a tentative D call TRBD1 (6 bases). CDR1 and CDR2 (germline): MNHNS, SASEGT. The CDR3 covers 13 residues. The ends were cut back, 6 bases at V and 1 base at J, with 9 bases in the middle.

V and J are TRBV30 and TRBJ1-2, with 8 bases that match TRBD1. The CDR3 sequence is 13 residues long. Germline-derived CDR1 and CDR2 are GTSNPN and SVGIG (reference sequence). V lost 6 bases and J lost 6; bases outside the gene matches: 9. In DNA form, the CDR3 reads TGTGCCTGTGCCCCGATACAGGGGGATGGCTACACCTTC. This sequence encodes CACAPIQGDGYTF.

The chain couples TRBV2 to TRBJ2-1, with TRBD2 identical over 7 bases. The trim removed 4 bases at V and 0 bases at J, leaving 0 bases unmatched. Germline V lookup: CDR1 SNHLY, CDR2 FYNNEI. The length of the CDR3 is 14 residues. CDR3 coding DNA: TGTGCCAGCAGTGGGGACTACTCCTACAATGAGCAGTTCTTC. It is translated as CASSGDYSYNEQFF.

The chain has TRBV6-5 and TRBJ2-1; a possible D gene is TRBD2 (7 bases). Germline V gives CDR1 MNHEY, CDR2 SVGAGI. The CDR3 spans 16 residues. V shed 2 bases and J shed 4 bases, with 15 bases lying between them. As DNA, the CDR3 is TGTGCCAGCAGTTACCCCCATGGGAGGGGGTACAATGAGCAGTTCTTC. Protein: CASSYPHGRGYNEQFF.

The chain recombines TRBV2 with TRBJ2-6; D is perhaps TRBD2 (6 bases). In germline, CDR1 is SNHLY, CDR2 FYNNEI. Trimming cost V 2 bases and J 0 bases, with 11 bases left between them. This CDR3 region has 17 residues. The CDR3 DNA sequence: TGTGCCAGCAGTGAATTCGTGGGAGGCTCTGGGGCCAACGTCCTGACTTTC. Residues: CASSEFVGGSGANVLTF.

This rearrangement joins TRBV9 to TRBJ1-2; TRBD1 might be the D (6 bases). The CDR3 is 14 residues long. Trimming stripped 4 bases from V and 3 bases from J, with 13 bases between. Germline values: CDR1 SGDLS, CDR2 YYNGEE. The CDR3 nucleotides read TGTGCCAGCAGCCCAAGTTACAGGGACTATGGCTACACCTTC. Translated: CASSPSYRDYGYTF. Full variable domain (rest looked up from reference TRBV9 and TRBJ1-2): DSGVTQTPKHLITATGQRVTLRCSPRSGDLSVYWYQQSLDQGLQFLIQYYNGEERAKGNILERFSAQQFPDLHSELNLSSLELGDSALYFCASSPSYRDYGYTFGSGTRLTVV.

V gene TRBV6-4 combines with J gene TRBJ2-3; D remains ambiguous. V lost 0 bases, J lost 0 bases, and 10 bases lay in between. CDR1 and CDR2 from the germline V gene are MRHNA and SNTAGT. This CDR3 is built from 16 residues. CDR3 loop: CASSDSLSYSTDTQYF. The CDR3 region has the DNA TGTGCCAGCAGTGACTCCCTCTCCTATAGCACAGATACGCAGTATTTT.

Here the CDR3 DNA reads TGTGCCAGCAGGAAGGACAGGGTAACCTACGAGCAGTACTTC. This encodes CASRKDRVTYEQYF. The chain joins TRBV28 to TRBJ2-7; 8 bases align to TRBD1. CDR3 length equals 14 residues. Germline assignment: CDR1 MDHEN and CDR2 SYDVKM. With 6 bases clipped from V and 2 bases from J, the junction kept 6 bases outside the gene matches.

This clone showed up just a few times. The V call is TRBV7-9, the J call TRBJ1-2; D is possibly TRBD1 (5 bases). This CDR3 is 13 amino acids long. The V end was cut by 5 bases, the J end by 7 bases, with 14 bases between. In germline, CDR1 is SEHNR, CDR2 FQNEAQ (reference sequence). CDR3 region: CASSGGDLVGYTF. The CDR3 bases are TGTGCCAGCAGCGGAGGGGACCTGGTTGGCTACACCTTC.

This chain uses TRBV7-2 with TRBJ1-5; no firm D call. The CDR3 length is 18 residues. The germline V and J ends were trimmed by 1 base and 5 bases, with 21 bases remaining between them. In germline, CDR1 is SGHTA, CDR2 FQGNSA. The CDR3 region is CASSLGVAGASTHQPQHF. The CDR3 DNA sequence: TGTGCCAGCAGCTTAGGGGTGGCGGGAGCCTCAACTCATCAGCCCCAGCATTTT.

V and J are TRBV18 and TRBJ1-1; no firm D call. Germline assignment: CDR1 KGHSH and CDR2 LQKENI. The CDR3 extends over 15 amino acids. The ends were cut back, 2 bases at V and 0 bases at J, with 10 bases in the middle. The CDR3 coding sequence is TGTGCCAGCTCACCAGGGGAACTAGTGAACACTGAAGCTTTCTTT. This gives the protein CASSPGELVNTEAFF.

The rearrangement links TRBV4-1 to TRBJ1-1, with a tentative D call TRBD1 (6 bases). V was shortened by 2 bases and J by 0 bases, with 19 bases between the two germline ends. This CDR3 is built from 18 residues. Germline values: CDR1 MGHRA, CDR2 YSYEKL. CDR3 DNA: TGCGCCAGCAGCCAATTGGACAGATTAAAACTTATGAACACTGAAGCTTTCTTT. Protein sequence: CASSQLDRLKLMNTEAFF.

The genes are TRBV6-6 and TRBJ1-5, with D possibly TRBD1 on 5 matching bases. The V end lost 2 bases, the J end lost 15 bases, and 17 bases lay between the germline ends. Germline assignment: CDR1 MNHNY and CDR2 SVGAGI (reference sequence). This CDR3 has 13 amino acids. CDR3 coding DNA: TGTGCCAGCAGTTACCGAGGACACCAGTTAAGGCATTTT. This encodes CASSYRGHQLRHF.

The chain carries TRBV28 and TRBJ2-7, with 8 bases matching TRBD1. CDR1 MDHEN and CDR2 SYDVKM come from the germline V gene. The ends lost 4 bases at V and 5 bases at J; junction bases unmatched: 7. This CDR3 is built from 14 residues. Here the CDR3 DNA reads TGTGCCAGCAGTTCCCCTGGACAGGGCAACGAGCAGTACTTC. Translated: CASSSPGQGNEQYF.

The V gene is TRBV19, the J gene TRBJ2-6; weak D call: TRBD2 (6 bases). The CDR3 totals 15 residues. V was trimmed by 3 bases and J by 4 bases, leaving 10 bases between them. Germline V CDR1 and CDR2: LNHDA, SQIVND (reference sequence). The CDR3 region has the DNA TGTGCCAGTAGTATTGGGGGGAGAGGGGCCAACGTCCTGACTTTC. This codes for CASSIGGRGANVLTF.

J is TRBJ1-2 and V is TRBV21-1. TRBV21-1 counts as a pseudogene. The CDR3 has 13 amino acids. CDR3 bases: TGTGCCAGCAGGATTCGAAGCACCTATGGCTACACCTTC. Amino acid sequence: CASRIRSTYGYTF.

V usage is TRBV7-9 and J usage is TRBJ2-5; 8 bases are shared with TRBD1. With 4 bases clipped from V and 7 bases from J, the junction kept 8 bases outside the gene matches. There are 14 residues in the CDR3. Germline CDR1 and CDR2: SEHNR and FQNEAQ (reference sequence). In nucleotides, the CDR3 is TGTGCCAGCAGCTCGGAGACAGGGGTGGGGACCCAGTACTTC. It codes for CASSSETGVGTQYF.

The V gene is TRBV2, the J gene TRBJ2-5, with 10 nucleotides matching TRBD1. Unmatched junction bases numbered 3, after V lost 5 bases and J lost 3 bases. The CDR3 sequence is 14 residues long. Germline V gene data show CDR1 as SNHLY and CDR2 as FYNNEI. The CDR3: CASSRDRGKETQYF. CDR3 in DNA: TGTGCCAGCAGTCGGGACAGGGGAAAAGAGACCCAGTACTTC. The whole variable domain, remainder taken from reference TRBV2 and TRBJ2-5, is EPEVTQTPSHQVTQMGQEVILRCVPISNHLYFYWYRQILGQKVEFLVSFYNNEISEKSEIFDDQFSVERPDGSNFTLKIRSTKLEDSAMYFCASSRDRGKETQYFGPGTRLLVL.

This clone occurred once. The chain employs TRBV9 and TRBJ2-1; 10 bases are a match to TRBD1. Trimming removed 3 bases from V and 8 bases from J; junction bases left unmatched: 11. The CDR3 contains 16 residues. From germline, CDR1 is SGDLS and CDR2 YYNGEE. In DNA form, the CDR3 reads TGTGCCAGCAGCGCCTCCGGGACAGGGGTCCACCATGAGCAGTTCTTC. Protein product: CASSASGTGVHHEQFF.

This clone came up once. CDR3 amino acids: CASSPHGTGSGEQYF. In nucleotides, the CDR3 is TGTGCCAGCAGCCCCCACGGGACAGGGAGCGGCGAGCAGTACTTC. The chain is built from TRBV9 and TRBJ2-7, with TRBD1 identical over 9 bases. The ends lost 4 bases at V and 6 bases at J; junction bases unmatched: 11. Germline lookup yields CDR1 SGDLS and CDR2 YYNGEE. CDR3 length: 15 residues. Combining the CDR3 with reference TRBV9 and TRBJ2-7 gives the whole variable domain DSGVTQTPKHLITATGQRVTLRCSPRSGDLSVYWYQQSLDQGLQFLIQYYNGEERAKGNILERFSAQQFPDLHSELNLSSLELGDSALYFCASSPHGTGSGEQYFGPGTRLTVT.

This clone was seen just once. The chain employs TRBV12-2 and TRBJ2-1; TRBD2 was called by the table and not checked on the DNA. TRBV12-2 is marked as a pseudogene. The CDR3 covers 17 residues. The CDR3 is CASRTRGLAGDYNEQFF. The CDR3 DNA follows: TGTGCAAGTCGCACCCGCGGACTAGCGGGCGATTACAATGAGCAGTTCTTC.

This clone was picked up one time. This chain connects TRBV27 to TRBJ1-1; D is ambiguous. V lost 6 bases and J lost 2, with 13 bases in between. The CDR3 runs 14 residues. Germline V gene sequence: CDR1 MNHEY, CDR2 SMNVEV (reference sequence). This chain's CDR3 is CASSRGQINTEAFF. Here the CDR3 DNA reads TGTGCCAGCAGCAGAGGGCAGATAAACACTGAAGCTTTCTTT.

This clone was detected only a few times. The V call is TRBV18, the J call TRBJ2-3, with D possibly TRBD2 on 5 matching bases. Germline-derived CDR1 and CDR2 are KGHSH and LQKENI. V lost 3 bases to trimming and J lost 6 bases, with 19 bases between them. The CDR3 spans 16 residues. The chain's CDR3 is CASSPYLGKPADTQYF. The CDR3 DNA sequence: TGTGCCAGCTCACCTTATCTCGGGAAGCCGGCGGATACGCAGTATTTT.

This clone was seen a handful of times. The DNA for the CDR3 is TGCAGCGTTGAAATAGGCGGGTCAGCTTCAAACTATGGCTACACCTTC. It translates to CSVEIGGSASNYGYTF. The chain combines TRBV29-1 with TRBJ1-2; D remains unclear. The CDR3 contains 16 residues. CDR1 and CDR2 from the germline V gene are SQVTM and ANQGSEA. V gave up 2 bases and J gave up 2 bases, with 18 bases separating them. Drawing the rest from reference TRBV29-1 and TRBJ1-2, the complete variable domain is SAVISQKPSRDICQRGTSLTIQCQVDSQVTMMFWYRQQPGQSLTLIATANQGSEATYESGFVIDKFPISRPNLTFSTLTVSNMSPEDSSIYLCSVEIGGSASNYGYTFGSGTRLTVV.

V gene TRBV6-5 combines with J gene TRBJ2-7, with 9 bases lining up with TRBD1. This CDR3 is built from 13 residues. Germline CDR1 reads MNHEY; CDR2 reads SVGAGI. V shed 6 bases, J shed 6 bases, and the junction held 6 bases outside the gene matches. CDR3 sequence: CASSRGTGSEQYF. The CDR3 DNA sequence: TGTGCCAGCAGCAGGGGGACAGGGAGCGAGCAGTACTTC.

The rearrangement uses TRBV5-1 and TRBJ1-1, with D possibly TRBD1 on 6 matching bases. The germline V gene encodes CDR1 SGHRS and CDR2 YFSETQ. The CDR3 consists of 15 residues. Trimming removed 4 bases from V and 4 bases from J, with 17 bases in between. The CDR3 is CASSQEGGVGTEAFF. CDR3 coding DNA: TGCGCCAGCAGCCAAGAGGGGGGGGTTGGCACTGAAGCTTTCTTT.

This clone has only a few counts. The V gene is TRBV6-1, the J gene TRBJ1-5, with D unclear. Trimming removed 0 bases at V and 2 bases at J, with 8 bases between. Per germline, CDR1 MNHNS and CDR2 SASEGT. This CDR3 contains 15 residues. The CDR3 reads CASSEATGGNQPQHF. In DNA form, the CDR3 reads TGTGCCAGCAGTGAAGCGACGGGAGGCAATCAGCCCCAGCATTTT.

CDR3 residues: CSVERSSADTQYF. DNA of the CDR3: TGCAGCGTTGAACGGTCTTCGGCAGATACGCAGTATTTT. This chain connects TRBV29-1 to TRBJ2-3; D not certain. Trimming stripped 2 bases from V and 4 bases from J, with 10 bases between. The CDR3 has 13 residues. Germline CDR1 SQVTM, CDR2 ANQGSEA.